This T cell receptor beta chain was sequenced during a study of T-cell reconstitution after alpha-beta-depleted transplantation in children. Preparation of the TCRbeta library was carried out with unique molecular identifiers. Each CDR3 protein is one row after TCRdb ran MiXCR on the PCR reads. The sample has about 540,000 distinct CDR3 sequences; around 17% are singletons. V was pared by 9 bases and J by 4 bases, with 11 bases between. Germline loops: CDR1 KGHDR, CDR2 SFDVKD. CDR3 length: 12 amino acids. Here the sequenced sample was PBMCs from the stem cell graft donor, taken from the stem cell graft. The sequence derives from a human donor who donated a stem cell graft to a child with acute lymphoblastic leukemia. The chain combines TRBV24-1 with TRBJ1-1, with a tentative D call TRBD1 (5 bases). CDR3 region: CATEGRGTEAFF. CDR3 DNA sequence: TGTGCCACCGAGGGGCGAGGCACTGAAGCTTTCTTT.